This T cell receptor (beta chain) was found in a study of T cells in Graves' hyperthyroidism and ophthalmopathy. This clonotype appeared a few times. From RNA transcripts, TCR beta CDR3 regions were amplified. HTBI primers were the set used in a first-round RT-PCR of the TCR CDR3. TCRdb processed the multiplex PCR reads anew with MiXCR; each CDR3 protein has one entry. The sample comprises fewer than 900,000 distinct CDR3 sequences, roughly a sixth of which are singletons, and about a sixth rests with the top ten. On the basis of clinical symptoms, serum thyroxine and TRAb, thyroid ultrasound and orbital computed tomography, diagnoses were made. It was at first hyperthyroidism diagnosis, before any ophthalmopathy symptoms, that the blood sample was taken. Per the germline V gene, CDR1 is MNHNS and CDR2 is SASEGT. CDR3 length equals 14 residues. V lost 6 bases and J 3 bases, leaving 14 bases between the germline ends.

The chain is built from TRBV6-1 and TRBJ1-1; D unclear. The receptor was isolated from a woman in her 50s with Graves' hyperthyroidism that later progressed to Graves' ophthalmopathy. What was sequenced was blood. The CDR3 DNA is TGTGCCAGCAGAAATACATTGACCGACACTGAAGCTTTCTTT. Translating it yields CASRNTLTDTEAFF.